This entry concerns a single T cell receptor beta chain. The data belong to a study of blood T cell repertoires in COVID-19. Study-level information: Spain, Italy and the United States supplied samples that represented acute and convalescent COVID-19. PBMCs, B-cell-depleted T cells, or T cells were the source of the cDNA or gDNA that made up the material.

Trimming took off 3 bases at V and 3 bases at J, with 8 bases between the two ends. Germline CDR1 and CDR2: LNHDA and SQIVND (reference sequence). The CDR3 consists of 14 residues. As originally analysed: Estimates of nucleated cell counts were drawn from the amplification of reference gene primers. The method was immunoSEQ multiplex PCR; TCRdb's version includes in-frame clones alone and lacks a portion of them. The V and J calls and the clone size are those of that table, but D and trimming were determined from the DNA. The repertoire has approximately 70,000 clones, 85% to 90% of them found once; the top ten carry approximately 11%.

The specimen sequenced was peripheral blood. V usage is TRBV19 and J usage is TRBJ2-2; D call uncertain. The TCR comes from a man between 65 and 80 years old with active or convalescent COVID-19. The CDR3 loop is CASSIRLDTGELFF. DNA for the CDR3: TGTGCCAGTAGTATTAGACTTGACACCGGGGAGCTGTTTTTT. Filled out from reference TRBV19 and TRBJ2-2, the complete variable domain reads DGGITQSPKYLFRKEGQNVTLSCEQNLNHDAMYWYRQDPGQGLRLIYYSQIVNDFQKGDIAEGYSVSREKKESFPLTVTSAQKNPTAFYLCASSIRLDTGELFFGEGSRLTVL.